This T cell receptor beta chain emerged from a study of shared clonotypes between healthy human individuals. Study-wide results and caveats: Of the naive CD4 clonotypes, around 4.9% were shared across a handful of donors.

Only in-frame clones appear in the TCRdb table, and some are missing; sequencing was by immunoSEQ multiplex PCR. The repertoire has millions of clones, over 85% of them found once; the top ten carry under 0.15%. Germline CDR1 reads SNHLY; CDR2 reads FYNNEI. V was shortened by 7 bases and J by 2 bases, with 15 bases between the two germline ends. The CDR3 loop spans 15 amino acids. Adult Caucasians living in Nashville, Tennessee made up all of the donors. As concerns this clone: The target antigen is unknown.

This receptor was identified in a man aged 18 to 29 in good health. The sample consisted of naive CD4+ T cells sorted from blood. Subset noted: CD45RA+ positively selected. The V and J genes are TRBV2 and TRBJ2-1; weak D call: TRBD1 (6 bases). CDR3 sequence (DNA): TGTGCCAGCAACTCGGACAGAGCTACCTACAATGAGCAGTTCTTC. Translating it yields CASNSDRATYNEQFF.